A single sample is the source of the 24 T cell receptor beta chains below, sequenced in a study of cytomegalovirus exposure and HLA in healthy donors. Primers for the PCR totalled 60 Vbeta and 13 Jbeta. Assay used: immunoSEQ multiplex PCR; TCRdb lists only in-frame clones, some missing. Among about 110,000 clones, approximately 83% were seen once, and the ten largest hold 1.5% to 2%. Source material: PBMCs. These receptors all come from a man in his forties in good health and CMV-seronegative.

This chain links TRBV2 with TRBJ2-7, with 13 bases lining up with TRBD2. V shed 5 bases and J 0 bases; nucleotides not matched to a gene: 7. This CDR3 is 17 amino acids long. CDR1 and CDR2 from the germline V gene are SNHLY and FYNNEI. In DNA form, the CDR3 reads TGTGCCAGCAGTCCGGGACTAGCGGGGCCCAGCTCCTACGAGCAGTACTTC. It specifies CASSPGLAGPSSYEQYF.

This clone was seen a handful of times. In DNA form, the CDR3 reads TGCGCCAGCAGCCCCTCTGGGGGGAGCCAAGAGACCCAGTACTTC. It specifies CASSPSGGSQETQYF. This chain uses TRBV5-1 with TRBJ2-5, with D maybe TRBD2 (6 bases). The V gene lost 4 bases and the J gene lost 1 base, with 14 bases spanning the gap. The CDR3 spans 15 residues. Germline CDR1 is SGHRS and CDR2 is YFSETQ.

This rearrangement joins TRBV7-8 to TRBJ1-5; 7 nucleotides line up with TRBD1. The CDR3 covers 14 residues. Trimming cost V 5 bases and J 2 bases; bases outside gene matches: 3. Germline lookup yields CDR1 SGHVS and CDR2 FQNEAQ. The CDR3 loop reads CASSPGTGNQPQHF. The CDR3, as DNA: TGTGCCAGCAGCCCTGGGACAGGCAATCAGCCCCAGCATTTT.

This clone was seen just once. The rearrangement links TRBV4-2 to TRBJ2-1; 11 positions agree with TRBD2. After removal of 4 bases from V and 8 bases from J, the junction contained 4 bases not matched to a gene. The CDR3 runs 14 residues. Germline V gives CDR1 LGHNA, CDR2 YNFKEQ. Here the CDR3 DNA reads TGTGCCAGCAGCCCGACTAGCGGGGTGGATGAGCAGTTCTTC. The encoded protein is CASSPTSGVDEQFF.

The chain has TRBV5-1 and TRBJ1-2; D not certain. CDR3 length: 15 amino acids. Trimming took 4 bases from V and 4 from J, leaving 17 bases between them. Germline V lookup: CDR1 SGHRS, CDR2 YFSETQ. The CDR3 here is CASSPTDWESYGYTF. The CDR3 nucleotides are TGCGCCAGCAGCCCGACCGATTGGGAGAGCTATGGCTACACCTTC.

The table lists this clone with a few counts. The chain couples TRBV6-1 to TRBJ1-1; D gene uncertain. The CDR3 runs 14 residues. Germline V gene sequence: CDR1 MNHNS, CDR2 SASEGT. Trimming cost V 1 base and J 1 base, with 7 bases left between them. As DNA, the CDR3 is TGTGCCAGCAGTGAAGGCGCGGCGAACACTGAAGCTTTCTTT. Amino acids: CASSEGAANTEAFF.

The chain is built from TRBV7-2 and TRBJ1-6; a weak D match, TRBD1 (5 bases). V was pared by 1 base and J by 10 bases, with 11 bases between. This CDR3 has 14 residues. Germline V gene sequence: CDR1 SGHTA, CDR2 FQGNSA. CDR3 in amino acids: CASSLVQGGSPLHF. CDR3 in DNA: TGTGCCAGCAGCTTAGTTCAGGGAGGGTCACCCCTCCACTTT.

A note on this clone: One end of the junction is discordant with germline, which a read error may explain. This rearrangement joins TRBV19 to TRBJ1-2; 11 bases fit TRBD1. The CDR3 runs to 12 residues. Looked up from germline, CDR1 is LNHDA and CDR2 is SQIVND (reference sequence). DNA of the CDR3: TGTGCCAGTAGTAGGACAGGGGGCTCCCCCGTCTTC. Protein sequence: CASSRTGGSPVF.

This chain's CDR3 is CASSSAGGQKDTQYF. CDR3 coding DNA: TGTGCCAGCAGCTCAGCGGGGGGGCAAAAAGATACGCAGTATTTT. The chain has TRBV5-4 and TRBJ2-3, with 10 bases identical to TRBD2. The length of the CDR3 is 15 residues. Germline V gene sequence: CDR1 SGHNT, CDR2 YYREEE (reference sequence). The trim removed 3 bases at V and 5 bases at J, leaving 6 bases unmatched.

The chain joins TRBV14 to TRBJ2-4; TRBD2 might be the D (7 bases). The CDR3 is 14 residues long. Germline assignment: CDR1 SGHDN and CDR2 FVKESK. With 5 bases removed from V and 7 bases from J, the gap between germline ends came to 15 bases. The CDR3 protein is CASSAIGGGNIQYF. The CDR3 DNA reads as TGTGCCAGCAGCGCTATAGGGGGGGGGAACATTCAGTACTTC.

The CDR3 protein is CASRWTSVTDTQYF. CDR3 in DNA: TGTGCCAGTAGATGGACTAGCGTCACAGATACGCAGTATTTT. J is TRBJ2-3 and V is TRBV19; 9 nucleotides align to TRBD2. Trimming took 6 bases from V and 2 from J; bases not matched to a gene: 3. Germline V CDR1 and CDR2: LNHDA, SQIVND (reference sequence). The CDR3 runs to 14 residues.

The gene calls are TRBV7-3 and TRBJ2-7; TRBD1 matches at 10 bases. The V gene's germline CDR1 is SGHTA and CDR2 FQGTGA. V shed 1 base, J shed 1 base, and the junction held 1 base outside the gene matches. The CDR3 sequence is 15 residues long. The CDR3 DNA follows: TGTGCCAGCAGCTTAATGGGACAGGGGTCCTACGAGCAGTACTTC. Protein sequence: CASSLMGQGSYEQYF.

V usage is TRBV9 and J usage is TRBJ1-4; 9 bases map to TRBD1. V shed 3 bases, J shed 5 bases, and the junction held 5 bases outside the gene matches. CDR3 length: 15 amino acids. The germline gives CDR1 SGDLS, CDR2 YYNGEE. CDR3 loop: CASSAPGTGNEKLFF. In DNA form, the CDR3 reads TGTGCCAGCAGCGCACCCGGGACAGGGAATGAAAAACTGTTTTTT.

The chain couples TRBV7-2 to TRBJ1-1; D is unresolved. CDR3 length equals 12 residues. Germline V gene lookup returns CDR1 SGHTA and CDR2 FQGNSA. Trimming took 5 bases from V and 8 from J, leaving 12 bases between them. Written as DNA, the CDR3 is TGTGCCAGCAGCCTTTACTTCGGGGAAGCTTTCTTT. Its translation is CASSLYFGEAFF.

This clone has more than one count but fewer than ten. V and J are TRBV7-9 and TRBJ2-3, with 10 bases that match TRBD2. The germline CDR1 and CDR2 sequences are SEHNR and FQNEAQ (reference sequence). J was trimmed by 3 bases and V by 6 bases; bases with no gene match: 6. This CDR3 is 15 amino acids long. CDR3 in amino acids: CASRPSGGGTDTQYF. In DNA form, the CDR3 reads TGTGCCAGCAGACCTAGCGGGGGAGGTACAGATACGCAGTATTTT.

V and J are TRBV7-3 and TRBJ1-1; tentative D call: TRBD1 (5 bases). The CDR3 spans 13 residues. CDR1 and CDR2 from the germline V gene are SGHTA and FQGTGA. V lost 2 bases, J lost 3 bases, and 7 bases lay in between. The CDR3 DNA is TGTGCCAGCAGCTTATCAGGGTACACTGAAGCTTTCTTT. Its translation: CASSLSGYTEAFF.

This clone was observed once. CDR3 sequence: CASSPRSRDRATDTQYF. The CDR3 DNA follows: TGTGCCAGCAGCCCCCGATCCCGGGACAGGGCCACAGATACGCAGTATTTT. V usage is TRBV9 and J usage is TRBJ2-3; TRBD1 matches 9 bases. There are 17 residues in the CDR3. Trimming took 4 bases from V and 2 from J; bases not matched to a gene: 11. Germline lookup yields CDR1 SGDLS and CDR2 YYNGEE.

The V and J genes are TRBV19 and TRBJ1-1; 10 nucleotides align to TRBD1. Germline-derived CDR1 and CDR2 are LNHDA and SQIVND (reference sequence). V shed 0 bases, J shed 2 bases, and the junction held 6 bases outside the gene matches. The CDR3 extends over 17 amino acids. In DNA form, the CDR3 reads TGTGCCAGTAGTATAGAAACCGGGACAGGGGCTAACACTGAAGCTTTCTTT. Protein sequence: CASSIETGTGANTEAFF.

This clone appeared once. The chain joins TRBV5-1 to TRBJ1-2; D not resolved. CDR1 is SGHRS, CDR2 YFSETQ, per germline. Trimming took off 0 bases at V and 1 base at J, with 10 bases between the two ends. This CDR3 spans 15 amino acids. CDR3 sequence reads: CASSLALGNNYGYTF. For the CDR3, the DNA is TGCGCCAGCAGCTTGGCCCTCGGTAATAACTATGGCTACACCTTC.

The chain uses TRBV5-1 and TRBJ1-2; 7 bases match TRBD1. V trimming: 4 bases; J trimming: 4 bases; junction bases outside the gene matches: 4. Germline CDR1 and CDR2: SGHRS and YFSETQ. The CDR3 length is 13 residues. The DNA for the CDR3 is TGCGCCAGCAGCGTACAGGGGAGCTATGGCTACACCTTC. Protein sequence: CASSVQGSYGYTF.

The CDR3 region is CASSRSTGIPGYGYTF. CDR3 in DNA: TGTGCCAGTAGTCGCTCTACAGGGATTCCTGGGTATGGCTACACCTTC. V and J are TRBV19 and TRBJ1-2, with D possibly TRBD1 on 6 matching bases. CDR1 and CDR2 from the germline V gene are LNHDA and SQIVND (reference sequence). The CDR3 is 16 residues long. The V and J ends lost 5 bases and 5 bases respectively, with 21 bases between them.

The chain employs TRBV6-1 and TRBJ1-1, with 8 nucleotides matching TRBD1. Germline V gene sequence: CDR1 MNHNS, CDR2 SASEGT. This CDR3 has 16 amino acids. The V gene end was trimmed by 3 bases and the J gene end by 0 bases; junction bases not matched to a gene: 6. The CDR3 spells CASSDRDRGMNTEAFF. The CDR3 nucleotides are TGTGCCAGCAGTGATCGAGACAGGGGCATGAACACTGAAGCTTTCTTT.

In DNA form, the CDR3 reads TGTGCCAGCAGTCGGGCAGGGGCGCGGAGGACTGAAGCTTTCTTT. Translating it yields CASSRAGARRTEAFF. The chain uses TRBV6-1 and TRBJ1-1; a weak D match, TRBD1 (6 bases). Germline-derived CDR1 and CDR2 are MNHNS and SASEGT. Trimming removed 5 bases from V and 5 bases from J, with 18 bases in between. The CDR3 has 15 amino acids.

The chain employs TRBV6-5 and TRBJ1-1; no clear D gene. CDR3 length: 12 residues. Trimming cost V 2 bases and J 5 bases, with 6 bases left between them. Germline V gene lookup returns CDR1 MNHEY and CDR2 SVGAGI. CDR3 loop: CASSYGGTEAFF. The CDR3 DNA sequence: TGTGCCAGCAGTTACGGCGGGACTGAAGCTTTCTTT.